This TCR beta chain was observed in a study of blood T cells in healthy people across ages (dated by TCRdb to between 2014 and 2016). With respect to the entire study: In model experiments, template switching captured roughly one uniquely barcoded TCR beta cDNA molecule for every two T cells. To avoid experimental bias, donors of different ages were distributed randomly across sequencing lanes. Using the same blood draw, the study looked at two additional independent replicas of 1 million unique cDNA reads for two donors, one aged 18 to 30 and the other aged 80 or older. The study measured age-related changes in TCR beta repertoire diversity using deep sequencing normalized with unique cDNA molecular identifiers. Four age groups were formed from the donors: young (average roughly 16 years), middle-aged (approximately 42), aged (around 62) and long-lived (82). General conclusions and limits of the study: The long-lived group showed more naive CD4+ T cells, fewer expanded clones and increased TCR diversity than the aged group, suggesting age selection. There was a strong correlation between observed TCR beta diversity and the percentage of naive T cells measured by flow cytometry. Estimates of total diversity based on one million sequenced T cells were regarded as lower bounds and as underestimates. The CMV infection status of donors was not known, potentially confounding age-related changes in expanded clonotypes. As age increased, observed TCR beta diversity per million T cells dropped in a roughly linear way, and a significant reduction was already evident by age 40. Since profiling was done on bulk unsorted PBMCs, naive and antigen-experienced compartments could not be conclusively compared.

The sample holds one count of this clonotype. The clone's antigen remains unknown. The record has no base qualities; no much larger clone is one base away. A single read is weak support. Spanning cysteine to phenylalanine, the CDR3 consists of 15 amino acids. Just the 45-base CDR3 DNA is kept, in frame starting at base 1. For CDR1 and CDR2, the germline V gene lists LGHNA and YNFKEQ. Library method: 5' RACE. The run used an Illumina HiSeq 2500. The second PCR ran for about 6 to 12 cycles and used a J-beta primer mix along with a sample-barcoded 5' primer. A template-switch 5' adaptor carrying 12 random nucleotides introduced a unique molecular identifier onto each TCR beta cDNA molecule. Each sample yielded at least 2.5 million CDR3-containing paired-end reads. First-strand cDNA synthesis was performed from all RNA using the Mint cDNA synthesis kit, with priming by a TRBC-specific oligonucleotide. Following uracil-DNA glycosylase treatment, a first 18-cycle PCR with universal primers M1SS and BC2_uni_R was performed on all cDNA. Concerning the study's data processing: Normalization of each sample was performed by random selection of 1 million high-quality reads, each carrying a distinct molecular identifier. Instead of being binned into consensus sequences, reads with shared molecular identifiers were discarded. MiTCR, run with a Q25 quality threshold and the strictest error-elimination algorithm, handled CDR3 identification, clonotype clustering and error correction. Lower-bound total TCR beta diversity was estimated with a nonparametric unseen species model using Euler transformation. TCRdb ran its own pipeline on the public reads, namely fastp trimming at Q25 and MiXCR clone calling, and kept in-frame beta chains. Each CDR3 protein gets just one entry, which takes the most common genes and DNA from the rows behind it. The V and J calls shown here were made by TCRdb, not taken from the authors' results. This sample holds about 650,000 distinct CDR3 sequences; around 50% were observed only once. The ten most abundant clones make up about 14% of the sample.

The roughly 39 donors, aged about 6 to 90 years, were systemically healthy Caucasian individuals from Russia. Approximately 11 milliliters of peripheral blood were drawn from each donor into EDTA-treated Vacutainer tubes. PBMCs were isolated by Ficoll-Paque density-gradient centrifugation, with at least 7 million obtained per sample. Total RNA was extracted from PBMCs with Trizol reagent, with at least 5.5 micrograms obtained per sample. The percentages of naive CD45RAhigh/CD27high T cells were determined by flow cytometry on a PBMC aliquot from every donor. The rearranged chain carries TRBV4-2 and TRBJ2-5; a tentative D match to TRBD1 spans 5 bases. The J call may be incorrect, as the DNA end agrees better with TRBJ2-7. The sequenced sample was blood. This clonotype was obtained from a woman over 75 in good health. The CDR3: CASSQAPGLPYEQYF. Read as DNA, the sequence is TGTGCCAGCAGCCAAGCACCAGGGCTTCCCTACGAGCAGTACTTC.